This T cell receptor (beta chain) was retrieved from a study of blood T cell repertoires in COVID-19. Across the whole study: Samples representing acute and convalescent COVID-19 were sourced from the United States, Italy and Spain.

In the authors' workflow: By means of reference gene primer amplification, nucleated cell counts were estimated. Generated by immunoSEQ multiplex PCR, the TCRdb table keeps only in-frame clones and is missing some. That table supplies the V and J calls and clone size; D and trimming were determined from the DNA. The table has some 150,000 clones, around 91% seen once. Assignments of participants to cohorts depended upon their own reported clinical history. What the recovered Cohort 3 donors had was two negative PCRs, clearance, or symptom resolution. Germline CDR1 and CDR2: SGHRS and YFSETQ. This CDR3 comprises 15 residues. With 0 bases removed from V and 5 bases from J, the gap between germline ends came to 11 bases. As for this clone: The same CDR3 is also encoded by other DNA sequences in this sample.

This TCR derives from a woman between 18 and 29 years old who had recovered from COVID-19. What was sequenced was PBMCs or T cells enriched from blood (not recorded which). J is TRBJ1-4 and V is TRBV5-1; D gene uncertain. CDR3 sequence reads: CASSLGAGSNEKLFF. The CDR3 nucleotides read TGCGCCAGCAGCTTGGGAGCAGGCTCAAATGAAAAACTGTTTTTT.